Listed here is a single T cell receptor beta chain. The sample originates from a study of blood T cell repertoires in COVID-19. Study details: T cells, B-cell-depleted T cells, or PBMCs provided the cDNA or gDNA that served as material.

V gave up 2 bases and J gave up 5 bases; unmatched junction bases: 7. The CDR3 has 15 amino acids. From germline, CDR1 is LNHDA and CDR2 SQIVND (reference sequence). In the authors' workflow: Counts of nucleated cells, estimated from reference gene primer amplification, were obtained. Data came from immunoSEQ multiplex PCR; TCRdb stores just in-frame clones and leaves some out. That table supplies the V and J calls and clone size; D and trimming were determined from the DNA. The sample lists a few hundred thousand clones, approximately 81% occurring once. The sample comprised peripheral blood. The sequence was collected from a woman under 30 with acute or convalescent COVID-19. V is TRBV19 and J is TRBJ1-1, with 8 bases fitting TRBD1. The CDR3 region is CASSITAGGSTEAFF. CDR3 coding DNA: TGTGCCAGTAGTATAACGGCAGGGGGCTCGACTGAAGCTTTCTTT.